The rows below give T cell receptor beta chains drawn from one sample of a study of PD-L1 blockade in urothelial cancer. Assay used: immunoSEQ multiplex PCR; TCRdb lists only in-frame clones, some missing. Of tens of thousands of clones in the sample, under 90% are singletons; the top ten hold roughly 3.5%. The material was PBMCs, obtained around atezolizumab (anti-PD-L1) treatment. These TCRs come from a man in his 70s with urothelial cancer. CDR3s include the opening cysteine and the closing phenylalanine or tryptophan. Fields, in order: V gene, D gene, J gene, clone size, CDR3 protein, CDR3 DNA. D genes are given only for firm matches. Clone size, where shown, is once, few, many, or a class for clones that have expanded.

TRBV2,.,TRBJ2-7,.,CASNPETSSYEQYF,TGTGCCAGCAATCCTGAGACTAGTTCCTACGAGCAGTACTTC
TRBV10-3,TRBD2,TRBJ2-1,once,CAISRTSGNEQFF,TGTGCCATCAGTCGGACTAGCGGCAATGAGCAGTTCTTC
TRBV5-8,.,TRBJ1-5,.,CASSLGPGNQPQHF,TGTGCCAGCAGCCTGGGACCGGGTAATCAGCCCCAGCATTTT
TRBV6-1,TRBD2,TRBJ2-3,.,CASSEVSGSWTDTQYF,TGTGCCAGCAGTGAAGTTAGCGGGAGTTGGACAGATACGCAGTATTTT
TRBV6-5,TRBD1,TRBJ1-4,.,CASSTDRDEKLFF,TGTGCCAGCAGCACAGACAGGGATGAAAAACTGTTTTTT
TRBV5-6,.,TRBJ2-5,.,CASGLVGTRAQETQYF,TGTGCCAGCGGCCTCGTAGGGACTCGAGCTCAAGAGACCCAGTACTTC
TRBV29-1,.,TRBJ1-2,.,CSVGRRPGGGGGYTF,TGCAGCGTTGGACGAAGACCGGGGGGAGGGGGTGGCTACACCTTC
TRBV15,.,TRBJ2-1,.,CATPPPRTALEQFF,TGTGCCACCCCTCCACCCAGGACTGCCCTAGAGCAGTTCTTC
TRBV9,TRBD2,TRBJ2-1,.,CASSLADSYNEQFF,TGTGCCAGCTCTCTAGCGGACTCCTACAATGAGCAGTTCTTC
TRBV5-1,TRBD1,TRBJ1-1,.,CASSSQGAANTEAFF,TGCGCCAGCAGCTCCCAGGGGGCAGCGAACACTGAAGCTTTCTTT
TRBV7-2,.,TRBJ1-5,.,CASSPRQFLNQPQHF,TGTGCCAGCAGCCCCAGACAGTTTCTCAATCAGCCCCAGCATTTT
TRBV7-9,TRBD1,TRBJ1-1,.,CASSRQGSNTEAFF,TGTGCCAGCAGCCGACAGGGTTCGAACACTGAAGCTTTCTTT
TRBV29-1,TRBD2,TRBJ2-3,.,CSVESGVADTQYF,TGCAGCGTTGAAAGCGGGGTTGCAGATACGCAGTATTTT
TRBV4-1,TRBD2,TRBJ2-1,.,CASSQGPHPGLAGYNEQFF,TGCGCCAGCAGCCAAGGACCCCACCCAGGGCTAGCGGGGTACAATGAGCAGTTCTTC
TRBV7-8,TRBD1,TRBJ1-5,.,CASSSDPGQNQPQHF,TGTGCCAGCAGCTCGGATCCGGGACAGAATCAGCCCCAGCATTTT
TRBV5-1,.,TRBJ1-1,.,CASSLVPGVNTEAFF,TGCGCCAGCAGCTTGGTACCGGGGGTGAACACTGAAGCTTTCTTT
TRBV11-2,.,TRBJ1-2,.,CASSLDLGEGAYGYTF,TGTGCCAGCAGCTTAGATCTGGGGGAGGGAGCGTATGGCTACACCTTC
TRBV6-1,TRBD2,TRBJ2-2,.,CASSGLAGVGTGELFF,TGTGCCAGCAGTGGGTTAGCGGGAGTTGGCACCGGGGAGCTGTTTTTT
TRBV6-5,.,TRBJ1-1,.,CASSYSRQGGAEAFF,TGTGCCAGCAGTTACTCGAGGCAGGGAGGTGCTGAAGCTTTCTTT
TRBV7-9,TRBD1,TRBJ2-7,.,CASSSRTGGGYEQYF,TGTGCCAGCAGCTCCAGGACAGGGGGCGGGTACGAGCAGTACTTC
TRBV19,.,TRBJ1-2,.,CASSILRRGAGPYGYTF,TGTGCCAGTAGTATCCTCAGGCGGGGCGCAGGGCCCTATGGCTACACCTTC
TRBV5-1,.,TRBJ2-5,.,CASSLTGREETQYF,TGCGCCAGCAGCTTGACAGGGCGGGAAGAGACCCAGTACTTC
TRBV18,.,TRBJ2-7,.,CASSPPSSGEQYF,TGTGCCAGCTCACCACCCTCGAGCGGCGAGCAGTACTTC
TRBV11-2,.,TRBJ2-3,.,CASSLGLSGFRTDTQYF,TGTGCCAGCAGCTTGGGGTTAAGCGGTTTCCGCACAGATACGCAGTATTTT
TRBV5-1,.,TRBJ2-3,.,CASRNPDTDTQYF,TGCGCCAGCAGAAATCCAGACACAGATACGCAGTATTTT
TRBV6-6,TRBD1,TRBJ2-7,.,CASRKDRAPYEQYF,TGTGCCAGCAGAAAAGACAGGGCTCCCTACGAGCAGTACTTC
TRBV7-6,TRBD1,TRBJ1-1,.,CASSSGQGITEAFF,TGTGCCAGCAGCTCAGGACAGGGAATCACTGAAGCTTTCTTT
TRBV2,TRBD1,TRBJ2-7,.,CATRDGRGREQYF,TGTGCCACCCGGGACGGCAGGGGGCGCGAGCAGTACTTC
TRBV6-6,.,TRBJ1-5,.,CASSYAGGNQPQHF,TGTGCCAGCAGTTACGCAGGTGGCAATCAGCCCCAGCATTTT
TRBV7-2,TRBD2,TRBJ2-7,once,CASSPSSGSTPEQYF,TGTGCCAGCAGCCCCTCTAGCGGGAGTACCCCCGAGCAGTACTTC
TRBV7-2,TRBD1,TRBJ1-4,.,CASSSDRDPNEKLFF,TGTGCCAGCAGCTCAGACAGGGATCCTAATGAAAAACTGTTTTTT
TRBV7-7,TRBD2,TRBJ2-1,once,CASSLGTSYNEQFF,TGTGCTAGCAGCTTAGGGACTAGCTACAATGAGCAGTTCTTC
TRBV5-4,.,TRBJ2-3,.,CASSRGDTQYF,TGTGCCAGCAGCCGAGGGGATACGCAGTATTTT
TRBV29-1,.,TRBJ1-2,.,CSVEPGNYGYTF,TGCAGCGTTGAGCCGGGTAACTATGGCTACACCTTC